A selection of T cell receptor beta chains follows, all from one sample in a study of CD8+ T cells in alopecia areata. TCRdb's table, derived via immunoSEQ multiplex PCR, lists solely in-frame clones and lacks some. The profile shows some 120,000 clones, 45% to 60% of them singletons. The input for sequencing was CD4+ T cells sorted from blood, taken at week 0. The origin of the receptors is a human donor with alopecia areata. CDR3s include the opening cysteine and the closing phenylalanine or tryptophan. The D gene is left open where the match is weak. A clone size is listed for some rows: how often the clone was seen (once, few, many), or a class if it is expanded.

TRBJ2-3	TRBV15	NA	TRBD2	CATSPGTSGADTQYF	TGTGCCACCAGCCCTGGGACTAGCGGCGCAGATACGCAGTATTTT
TRBJ2-7	TRBV4-2	few	TRBD2	CASSQSIAGGYEQYF	TGTGCCAGCAGCCAATCGATAGCGGGCGGCTACGAGCAGTACTTC
TRBJ2-3	TRBV4-1	few	NA	CASSPPGPAFTDTQYF	TGCGCCAGCAGCCCGCCGGGGCCGGCGTTCACAGATACGCAGTATTTT
TRBJ2-3	TRBV7-6	NA	TRBD2	CASSLGGRSSSTDTQYF	TGTGCCAGCAGCTTAGGCGGGAGGTCCAGCAGTACAGATACGCAGTATTTT
TRBJ2-7	TRBV5-1	few	NA	CASRDQGSYEQYF	TGCGCCAGCAGGGATCAAGGGTCCTACGAGCAGTACTTC
TRBJ1-5	TRBV5-6	NA	NA	CASSFLGTGVQPQHF	TGTGCCAGCAGCTTTCTGGGCACGGGAGTTCAGCCCCAGCATTTT
TRBJ2-5	TRBV18	NA	TRBD2	CASSPNGGEETQYF	TGTGCCAGCTCACCCAACGGGGGGGAAGAGACCCAGTACTTC
TRBJ2-7	TRBV27	NA	NA	CASSANRVTYEQYF	TGTGCCAGCAGTGCAAACAGGGTTACCTACGAGCAGTACTTC
TRBJ1-2	TRBV16	NA	NA	CASSQDSYGYTF	TGTGCCAGCAGCCAAGATAGCTATGGCTACACCTTC
TRBJ2-4	TRBV7-9	NA	NA	CASSRSGAKNIQYF	TGTGCCAGCAGCCGCTCGGGGGCCAAAAACATTCAGTACTTC
TRBJ1-5	TRBV27	once	TRBD1	CASSSLTGVNQPQHF	TGTGCCAGCAGTTCACTGACAGGGGTCAATCAGCCCCAGCATTTT
TRBJ2-1	TRBV5-4	NA	NA	CASSSDSQRGEQFF	TGTGCCAGCAGCAGTGACTCTCAAAGGGGTGAGCAGTTCTTC
TRBJ2-4	TRBV28	NA	TRBD1	CASSTGGLDIQYF	TGTGCCAGCAGCACAGGGGGCTTGGACATTCAGTACTTC
TRBJ2-2	TRBV18	few	TRBD1	CASSPPQGTGELFF	TGTGCCAGCTCGCCCCCACAGGGGACCGGGGAGCTGTTTTTT
TRBJ1-1	TRBV30	NA	NA	CAWSVPTGNTEAFF	TGTGCCTGGAGTGTCCCGACAGGGAACACTGAAGCTTTCTTT
TRBJ1-1	TRBV28	few	NA	CACTTDSGAFF	TGTGCCTGTACTACGGATTCCGGAGCTTTCTTT
TRBJ2-2	TRBV5-1	once	TRBD1	CASSLAGGNGELFF	TGCGCCAGCAGCTTGGCAGGGGGCAACGGGGAGCTGTTTTTT
TRBJ1-1	TRBV14	NA	NA	CASSQVNFPEAFF	TGTGCCAGCAGCCAAGTGAATTTCCCTGAAGCTTTCTTT
TRBJ2-5	TRBV2	NA	NA	CASSEDNSETQYF	TGTGCCAGCAGTGAGGACAATTCGGAGACCCAGTACTTC
TRBJ2-5	TRBV2	NA	TRBD2	CASRREGYETQYF	TGTGCCAGCAGACGGGAGGGGTACGAGACCCAGTACTTC
TRBJ2-2	TRBV11-2	few	TRBD2	CASSSAGTTYTGELFF	TGTGCCAGCAGCTCAGCCGGGACTACCTACACCGGGGAGCTGTTTTTT
TRBJ2-5	TRBV27	NA	TRBD1	CASSLVADRGRETQYF	TGTGCCAGCAGTTTAGTAGCCGACAGGGGGCGAGAGACCCAGTACTTC
TRBJ2-5	TRBV19	NA	TRBD2	CASSPGTSGSLRETQYF	TGTGCCAGTAGCCCTGGGACTAGCGGGAGTTTAAGGGAGACCCAGTACTTC
TRBJ2-3	TRBV10-3	NA	NA	CAISEPEKGTDTQYF	TGTGCCATCAGTGAGCCGGAGAAGGGCACAGATACGCAGTATTTT
TRBJ2-3	TRBV28	NA	NA	CASRSYTPDTQYF	TGTGCCAGCAGATCCTATACCCCCGATACGCAGTATTTT
TRBJ1-6	TRBV30	NA	TRBD1	CAWTHGQGTSNSPLHF	TGTGCCTGGACCCACGGACAGGGGACTAGTAATTCACCCCTCCACTTT
TRBJ2-3	TRBV2	few	NA	CASSVGPRDTQYF	TGTGCCAGCAGTGTCGGTCCCCGGGATACGCAGTATTTT
TRBJ1-2	TRBV27	NA	NA	CASSSDLGNYGYTF	TGTGCCAGCAGTTCAGACCTGGGGAACTATGGCTACACCTTC
TRBJ2-3	TRBV7-2	few	NA	CASSLRTERAGADTQYF	TGTGCCAGCAGCTTACGAACCGAGCGGGCCGGGGCAGATACGCAGTATTTT
TRBJ2-1	TRBV7-2	NA	TRBD2	CASTQEASGSRVNEQFF	TGTGCCAGCACCCAAGAGGCTAGCGGGAGTAGAGTGAATGAGCAGTTCTTC
TRBJ1-1	TRBV7-9	few	NA	CASNQEVVTEAFF	TGTGCCAGCAACCAAGAAGTAGTCACTGAAGCTTTCTTT
TRBJ2-5	TRBV6-5	few	NA	CASSYTPYQETQYF	TGTGCCAGCAGTTACACGCCCTACCAAGAGACCCAGTACTTC
TRBJ2-7	TRBV11-2	NA	NA	CASSRYNPQGKVYEQYF	TGTGCCAGCAGCCGATACAATCCCCAGGGGAAAGTGTACGAGCAGTACTTC
TRBJ1-1	TRBV7-3	NA	TRBD1	CASSRQGDTEAFF	TGTGCCAGCAGTCGACAGGGGGACACTGAAGCTTTCTTT
TRBJ2-7	TRBV18	few	NA	CASSPARGYEQYF	TGTGCCAGCTCACCAGCGCGGGGCTACGAGCAGTACTTC
TRBJ2-3	TRBV4-3	NA	NA	CASSQDRLSDTQYF	TGCGCCAGCAGCCAAGATCGACTTTCGGATACGCAGTATTTT
TRBJ1-5	TRBV5-6	NA	NA	CASSLARASNQPQHF	TGTGCCAGCAGCTTGGCTAGGGCTAGCAATCAGCCCCAGCATTTT
TRBJ1-5	TRBV6-5	NA	TRBD1	CASRPGGLGEPQHF	TGTGCCAGCAGGCCAGGGGGACTAGGGGAGCCCCAGCATTTT
TRBJ2-7	TRBV2	NA	TRBD2	CASSEGGISHEQYF	TGTGCCAGCAGTGAGGGGGGGATCAGCCACGAGCAGTACTTC
TRBJ2-7	TRBV29-1	NA	TRBD1	CSVGQGNIYEQYF	TGCAGCGTGGGACAGGGGAATATCTACGAGCAGTACTTC
TRBJ2-3	TRBV5-1	NA	NA	CASSLTAPTDTQYF	TGCGCCAGCAGCTTGACAGCGCCCACAGATACGCAGTATTTT
TRBJ2-3	TRBV4-1	NA	NA	CASSLRKPLSGGTDTQYF	TGCGCCAGCAGCCTCCGGAAGCCCCTCTCAGGGGGCACAGATACGCAGTATTTT
TRBJ1-4	TRBV19	few	NA	CASSTWGEKLFF	TGTGCCAGTAGTACATGGGGCGAAAAACTGTTTTTT
TRBJ2-7	TRBV28	NA	NA	CASSRPLLEQYF	TGTGCCAGCAGCCGACCGCTCCTCGAGCAGTACTTC
TRBJ2-7	TRBV10-3	few	NA	CAIRISGGPGIPYEQYF	TGTGCCATCAGAATTTCCGGTGGGCCCGGGATCCCCTACGAGCAGTACTTC
TRBJ2-5	TRBV6-1	NA	TRBD1	CASSDNRGRETQYF	TGTGCCAGCAGCGATAACAGGGGGCGGGAGACCCAGTACTTC
TRBJ2-3	TRBV4-3	NA	TRBD2	CASSQEGSGGGTDTQYF	TGCGCCAGCAGCCAAGAAGGTAGCGGGGGGGGCACAGATACGCAGTATTTT